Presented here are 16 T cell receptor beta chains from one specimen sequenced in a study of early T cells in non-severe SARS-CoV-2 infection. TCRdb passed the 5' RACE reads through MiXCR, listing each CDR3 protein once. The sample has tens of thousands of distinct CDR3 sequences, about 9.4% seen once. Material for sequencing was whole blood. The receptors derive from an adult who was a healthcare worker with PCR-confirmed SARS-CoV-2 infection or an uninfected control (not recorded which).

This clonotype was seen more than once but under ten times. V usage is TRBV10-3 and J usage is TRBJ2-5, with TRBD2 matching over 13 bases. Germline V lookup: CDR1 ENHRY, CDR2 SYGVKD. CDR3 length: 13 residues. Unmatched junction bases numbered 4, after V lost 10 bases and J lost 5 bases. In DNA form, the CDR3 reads TGTGCCACTGAGACTAGCGGGAGGGAGACCCAGTACTTC. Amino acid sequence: CATETSGRETQYF.

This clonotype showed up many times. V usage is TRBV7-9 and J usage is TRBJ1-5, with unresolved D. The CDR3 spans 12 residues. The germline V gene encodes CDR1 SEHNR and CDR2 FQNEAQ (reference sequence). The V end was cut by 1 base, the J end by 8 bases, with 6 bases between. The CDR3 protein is CASSLDVKPQHF. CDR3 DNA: TGTGCCAGCAGCTTAGACGTGAAGCCCCAGCATTTT.

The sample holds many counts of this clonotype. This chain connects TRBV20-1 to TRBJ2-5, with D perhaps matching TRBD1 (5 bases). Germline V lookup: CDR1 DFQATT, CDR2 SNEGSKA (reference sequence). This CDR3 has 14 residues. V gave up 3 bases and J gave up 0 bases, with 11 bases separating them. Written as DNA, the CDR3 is TGCAGTGCTAGTCAGGGAATATACCAAGAGACCCAGTACTTC. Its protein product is CSASQGIYQETQYF.

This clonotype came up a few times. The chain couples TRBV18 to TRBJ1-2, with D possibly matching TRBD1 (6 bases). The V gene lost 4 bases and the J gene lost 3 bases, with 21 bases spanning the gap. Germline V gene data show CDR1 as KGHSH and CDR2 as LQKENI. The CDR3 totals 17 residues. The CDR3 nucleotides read TGTGCCAGCTCACATGAACAGGGATTGTACCGTCACTATGGCTACACCTTC. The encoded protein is CASSHEQGLYRHYGYTF.

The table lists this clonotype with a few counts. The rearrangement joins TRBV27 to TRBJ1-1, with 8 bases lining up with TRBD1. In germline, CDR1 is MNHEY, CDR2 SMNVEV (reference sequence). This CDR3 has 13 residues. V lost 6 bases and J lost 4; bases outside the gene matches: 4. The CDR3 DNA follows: TGTGCCAGCAGCATTGACAGGGGCACTGAAGCTTTCTTT. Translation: CASSIDRGTEAFF.

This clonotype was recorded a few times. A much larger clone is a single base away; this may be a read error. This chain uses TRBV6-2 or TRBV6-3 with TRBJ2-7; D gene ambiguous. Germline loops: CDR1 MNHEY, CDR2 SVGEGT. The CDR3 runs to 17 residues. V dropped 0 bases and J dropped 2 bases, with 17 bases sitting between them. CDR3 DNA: TGTGCCAGCAGTTACTCGAAGATGGGCACATACCCCTACGAGCAGTACTTC. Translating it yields CASSYSKMGTYPYEQYF.

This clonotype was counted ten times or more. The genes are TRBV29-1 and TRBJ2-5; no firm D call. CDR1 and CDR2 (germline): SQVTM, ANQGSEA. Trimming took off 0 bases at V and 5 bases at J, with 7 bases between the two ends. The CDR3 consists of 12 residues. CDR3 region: CSVEDPRETQYF. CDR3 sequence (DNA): TGCAGCGTTGAAGATCCGAGGGAGACCCAGTACTTC.

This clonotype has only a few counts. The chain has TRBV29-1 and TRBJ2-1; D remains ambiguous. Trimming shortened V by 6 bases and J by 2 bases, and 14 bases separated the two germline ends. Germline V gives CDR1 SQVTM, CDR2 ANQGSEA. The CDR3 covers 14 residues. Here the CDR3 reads CSVTSSGTYNEQFF. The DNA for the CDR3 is TGCAGCGTAACCTCCTCAGGAACCTACAATGAGCAGTTCTTC.

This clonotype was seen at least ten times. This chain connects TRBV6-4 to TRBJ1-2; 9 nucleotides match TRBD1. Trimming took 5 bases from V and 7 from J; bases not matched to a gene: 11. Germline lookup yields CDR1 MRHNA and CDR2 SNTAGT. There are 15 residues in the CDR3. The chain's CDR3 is CASSPSPGTGSGYTF. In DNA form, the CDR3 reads TGTGCCAGCAGTCCCTCACCCGGGACAGGGTCTGGCTACACCTTC.

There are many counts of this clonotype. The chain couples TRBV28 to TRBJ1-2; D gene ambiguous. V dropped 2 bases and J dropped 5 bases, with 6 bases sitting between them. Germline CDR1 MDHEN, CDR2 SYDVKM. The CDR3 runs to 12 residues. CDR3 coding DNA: TGTGCCAGCAGTTTAACCCAATATGGCTACACCTTC. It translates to CASSLTQYGYTF.

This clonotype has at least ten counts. The CDR3 reads CASSRDGNTEAFF. The DNA of the CDR3 is TGTGCCAGCAGCAGGGACGGGAACACTGAAGCTTTCTTT. This sequence joins TRBV6-5 and TRBJ1-1; TRBD1 is a possible D gene (5 bases). The V gene lost 6 bases and the J gene lost 1 base, with 9 bases spanning the gap. Germline V CDR1 and CDR2: MNHEY, SVGAGI. This CDR3 contains 13 residues.

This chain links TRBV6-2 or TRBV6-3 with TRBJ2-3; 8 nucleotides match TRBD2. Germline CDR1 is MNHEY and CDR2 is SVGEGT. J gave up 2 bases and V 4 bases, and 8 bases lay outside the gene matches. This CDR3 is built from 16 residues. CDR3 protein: CASSWIVAGNTDTQYF. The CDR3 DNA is TGTGCCAGCAGTTGGATAGTAGCGGGAAACACAGATACGCAGTATTTT.

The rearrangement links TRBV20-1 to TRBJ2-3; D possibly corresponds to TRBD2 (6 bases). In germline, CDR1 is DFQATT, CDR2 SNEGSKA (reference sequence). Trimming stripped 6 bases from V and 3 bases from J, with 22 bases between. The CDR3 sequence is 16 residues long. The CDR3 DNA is TGCAGTGCCCCGATGACTAGTTCTCGTGGTACAGATACGCAGTATTTT. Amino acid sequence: CSAPMTSSRGTDTQYF.

The CDR3 nucleotides read TGTGCCAGCAGCCGACCCCCAGGGGCGAGGACCACCGGGGAGCTGTTTTTT. Translating it yields CASSRPPGARTTGELFF. The V call is TRBV13, the J call TRBJ2-2; maybe TRBD1 (6 bases). The V and J ends lost 5 bases and 4 bases respectively, with 20 bases between them. There are 17 residues in the CDR3. The germline gives CDR1 PRHDT, CDR2 FYEKMQ (reference sequence).

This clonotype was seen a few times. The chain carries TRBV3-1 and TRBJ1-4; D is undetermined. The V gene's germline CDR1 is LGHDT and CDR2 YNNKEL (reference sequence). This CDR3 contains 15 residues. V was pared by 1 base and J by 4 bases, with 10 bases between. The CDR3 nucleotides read TGTGCCAGCAGCCAAGGGGCACTAAATAATGAAAAACTGTTTTTT. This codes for CASSQGALNNEKLFF.

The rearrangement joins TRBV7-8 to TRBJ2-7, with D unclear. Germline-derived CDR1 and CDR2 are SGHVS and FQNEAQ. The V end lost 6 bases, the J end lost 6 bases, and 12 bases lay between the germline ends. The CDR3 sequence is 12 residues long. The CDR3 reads CASSLEPGEQYF. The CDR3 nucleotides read TGTGCCAGCAGTTTGGAACCGGGCGAGCAGTACTTC.